These 5 T cell receptor beta chains share one sample of origin, sequenced in a study of graft-versus-host responses after intestinal transplantation (dated by TCRdb to the early 2020s). This specimen's time point label, interpreted: cells obtained before transplantation from donor or recipient. The antigens for these receptors are not known. The protocol used for the library was the immunoSEQ multiplex PCR assay. The clones in this table, taken by TCRdb from immuneACCESS, are in-frame only. Not every clone is retained; where verified, under half of the shortfall comes from an unresolved V gene, and the cause of the rest is unknown. Recorded for this sample are around 100,000 clones; roughly 93% of them occurred a single time. The top ten clones comprise under 1.5% of the sample. The specimen was unstimulated CD8+ T cells sorted from spleen or lymph node cells, collected before intestinal transplant. Receptors were obtained from a human donor who received an intestinal transplant.

Here the CDR3 DNA reads TGTGCCCTCGAACCCTTACTACCTAGCGGGGAACGTTCCTACAATGAGCAGTTCTTC. This gives the protein CALEPLLPSGERSYNEQFF. The rearrangement links TRBV7-9 to TRBJ2-1; TRBD2 matches 9 bases. CDR3 size: 19 residues. The germline CDR1 and CDR2 sequences are SEHNR and FQNEAQ (reference sequence). J gave up 1 base and V 11 bases, and 21 bases lay outside the gene matches.

CDR3 nucleotide sequence: TGCAGCGTTCCGGGACTCGACTATGGCTACACCTTC. Its translation is CSVPGLDYGYTF. This chain joins TRBV29-1 and TRBJ1-2, with TRBD1 as a possible D gene (5 bases). This CDR3 is built from 12 residues. CDR1 SQVTM and CDR2 ANQGSEA come from the germline V gene. Trimming left V 5 bases short and J 3 bases short, with 10 bases between.

This chain uses TRBV7-8 with TRBJ1-1, with a weak D call TRBD1 (6 bases). V was clipped by 2 bases and J by 2 bases, with 12 bases between them. The CDR3 is 15 amino acids. Germline V gene sequence: CDR1 SGHVS, CDR2 FQNEAQ. The CDR3 coding sequence is TGTGCCAGCAGCTTATTTCCGGACAGAAACACTGAAGCTTTCTTT. Encoded protein: CASSLFPDRNTEAFF.

This clone appeared once. V usage is TRBV9 and J usage is TRBJ2-2; TRBD1 aligns across 9 bases. Germline V gives CDR1 SGDLS, CDR2 YYNGEE. CDR3 size: 17 residues. V lost 3 bases and J lost 3; bases outside the gene matches: 9. The CDR3, as DNA: TGTGCCAGCAGCGAGAGACTACAGGGGGCCGACACCGGGGAGCTGTTTTTT. As protein: CASSERLQGADTGELFF.

The genes are TRBV7-9 and TRBJ1-2; D gene unclear. V was clipped by 10 bases and J by 0 bases, with 15 bases between them. Germline V lookup: CDR1 SEHNR, CDR2 FQNEAQ (reference sequence). This CDR3 region has 14 residues. This chain's CDR3 is CAIQDAGANYGYTF. The DNA of the CDR3 is TGTGCCATCCAAGACGCCGGGGCTAACTATGGCTACACCTTC.